The clone carrying this T cell receptor beta chain was seen repeatedly, ten times or more. This entry belongs to a study of regulatory T cells in long-lasting Graves disease. The sample's time point: newly diagnosed GD, antithyroid drugs for less than 3 months. After RNA was extracted from PBMCs, the TCR library was made from it. According to the study, TCR beta libraries were built with iRepertoire HTBI primers and CDR3-region Arm-PCR. A single record per CDR3 protein comes from TCRdb applying MiXCR to the multiplex PCR reads. The table shows about 440,000 distinct CDR3 sequences, with about 15% occurring only once. Germline V gene sequence: CDR1 LNHNV, CDR2 YYDKDF (reference sequence). V was clipped by 2 bases and J by 7 bases, with 9 bases between them. The length of the CDR3 is 14 residues. In addition, the sample was reused for a study of T cells in Graves' hyperthyroidism and ophthalmopathy.

The gene calls are TRBV15 and TRBJ1-6; D uncertain. Sequencing was performed on peripheral blood mononuclear cells (PBMCs), taken at new diagnosis, from a patient treated with antithyroid drugs. This receptor was identified in a woman in her 30s with Graves disease. CDR3 residues: CATSRQGTNSPLHF. In nucleotides, the CDR3 is TGTGCCACCAGCAGACAAGGCACCAATTCACCCCTCCACTTT.